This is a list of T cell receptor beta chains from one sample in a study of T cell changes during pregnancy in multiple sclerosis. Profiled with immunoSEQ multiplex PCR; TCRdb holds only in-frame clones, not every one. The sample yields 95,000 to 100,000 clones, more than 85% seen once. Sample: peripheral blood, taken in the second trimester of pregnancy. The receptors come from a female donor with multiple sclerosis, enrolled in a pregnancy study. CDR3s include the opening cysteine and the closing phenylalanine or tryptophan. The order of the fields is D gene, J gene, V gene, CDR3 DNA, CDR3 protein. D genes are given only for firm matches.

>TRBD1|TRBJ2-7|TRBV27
TGTGCCAGCAAGGCAGGGGGAATCTACGAGCAGTACTTC
CASKAGGIYEQYF
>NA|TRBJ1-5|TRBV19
TGTGCCAGTAGTCAATCTCAGCCCCAGCATTTT
CASSQSQPQHF
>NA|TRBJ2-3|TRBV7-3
TGTGCCAGCAGCCCGCACGGGGTTAAGCTCCTAAGCGGAGGTCCCACAGATACGCAGTATTTT
CASSPHGVKLLSGGPTDTQYF
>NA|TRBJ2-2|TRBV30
TGTGCCTGGGAAGCGGCGGGTCCCGGGGAGCTGTTTTTT
CAWEAAGPGELFF
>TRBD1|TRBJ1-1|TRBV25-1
TGTGCCAGCAGACAGGGGAATGAAGCTTTCTTT
CASRQGNEAFF
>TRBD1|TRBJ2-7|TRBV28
TGTGCCAGCGGGACTCGACAGGGGGCCTACGAGCAGTACTTC
CASGTRQGAYEQYF
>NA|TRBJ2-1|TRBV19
TGTGCCAGTAGGCCTACTTCCTACAATGAGCAGTTCTTC
CASRPTSYNEQFF
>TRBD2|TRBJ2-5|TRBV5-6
TGTGCCAGCAGTGGGGCTAGCGGGAGTAAGACCCAGTACTTC
CASSGASGSKTQYF
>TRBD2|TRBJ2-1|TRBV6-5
TGTGCCAGCAGTCCTGGGACTAGCGGGAACAATGAGCAGTTCTTC
CASSPGTSGNNEQFF
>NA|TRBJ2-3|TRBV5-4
TGTGCCAGCAGCGGACGACAGGAGTTTTTCACAGATACGCAGTATTTT
CASSGRQEFFTDTQYF
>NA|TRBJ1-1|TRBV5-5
TGTGCCAGCAGCGCCAGGGGTGCGAACACTGAAGCTTTCTTT
CASSARGANTEAFF
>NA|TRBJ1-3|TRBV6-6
TGTGCCAGCAGTTTAAGTCCCGGGACTGGAAACACCATATATTTT
CASSLSPGTGNTIYF
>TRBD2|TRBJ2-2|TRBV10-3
TGTGCCTACCTAGCGGGAGGGCCGGACGGGGAGCTGTTTTTT
CAYLAGGPDGELFF
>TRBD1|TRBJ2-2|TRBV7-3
TGTGCCAGCAGCCGACCAGGGGGCCCGGGGCGGGAGCTGTTTTTT
CASSRPGGPGRELFF